This T cell receptor (beta chain) was profiled in a study of spatial heterogeneity in lung cancer. Regarding time point: sample taken at primary tumor resection. No cell sorting; template was whole RNA from tumor, lung tissue or PBMC. The CDR3 is made up of 14 amino acids. Trimming pared 2 bases from V and 1 base from J, leaving 8 bases between. CDR1 is SGHTA, CDR2 FQGNSA, per germline. Of note for this clonotype: The antigen is not known.

A unique molecular identifier was carried by every single TCR cDNA molecule. TCRdb reprocessed the 5' RACE reads with MiXCR, giving one entry per CDR3 protein. The sample lists just under 95,000 distinct CDR3 sequences, approximately 12% occurring once. Broader study findings: Among blood samples, ubiquitous expanded tumor TCRs appeared more at resection than at follow-up.

The clonotype comes from a male donor with early-stage non-small cell lung cancer. This chain connects TRBV7-2 to TRBJ1-1; the D is unclear. Sequencing used PBMCs, obtained at surgery. The CDR3 DNA is TGTGCCAGCAGCTTATTCTTGGGGAACACTGAAGCTTTCTTT. This codes for CASSLFLGNTEAFF.